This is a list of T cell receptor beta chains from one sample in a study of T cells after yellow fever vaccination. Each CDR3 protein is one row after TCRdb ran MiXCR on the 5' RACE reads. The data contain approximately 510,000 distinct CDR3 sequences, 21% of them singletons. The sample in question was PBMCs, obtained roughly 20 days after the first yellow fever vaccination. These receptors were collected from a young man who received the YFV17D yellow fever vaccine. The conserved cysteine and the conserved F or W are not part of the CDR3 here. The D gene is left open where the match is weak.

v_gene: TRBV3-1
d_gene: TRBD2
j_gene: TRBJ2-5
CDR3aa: ASSQGGKTQY

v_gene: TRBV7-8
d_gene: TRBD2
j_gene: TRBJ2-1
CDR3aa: ASSSKTGTSGGPPYNEQF

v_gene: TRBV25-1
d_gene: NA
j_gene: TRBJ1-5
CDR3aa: ASSASRGNQPQH

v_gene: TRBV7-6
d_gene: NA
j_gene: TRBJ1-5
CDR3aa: ASSLGGNSNQPQH

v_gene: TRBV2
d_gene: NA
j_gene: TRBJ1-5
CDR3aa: ASSLRAQLSPQH

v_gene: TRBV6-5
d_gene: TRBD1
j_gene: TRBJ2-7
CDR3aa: ASSYDRGRGNEQY

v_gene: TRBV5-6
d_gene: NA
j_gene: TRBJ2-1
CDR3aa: ASSWGLAFANEQF

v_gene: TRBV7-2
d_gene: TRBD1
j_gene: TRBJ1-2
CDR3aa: ASSLGTGGAYYGYT

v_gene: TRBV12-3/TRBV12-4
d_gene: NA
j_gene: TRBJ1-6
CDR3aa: ASSRAGGDNSPLH

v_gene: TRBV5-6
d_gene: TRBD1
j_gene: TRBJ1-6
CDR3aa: ASSGGQGAGPYNSPLH

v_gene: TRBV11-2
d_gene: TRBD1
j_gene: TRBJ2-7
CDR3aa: ASSLGGTGIYEQY

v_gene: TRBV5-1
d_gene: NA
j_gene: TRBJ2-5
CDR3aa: ASKRDRETQY

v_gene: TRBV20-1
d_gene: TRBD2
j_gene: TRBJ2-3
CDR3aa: SAPRGGEADTQY

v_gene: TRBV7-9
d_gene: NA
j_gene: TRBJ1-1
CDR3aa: ASSSGNSGTAGGAF

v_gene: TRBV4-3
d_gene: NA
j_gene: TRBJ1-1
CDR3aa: ASSQGERLEAF

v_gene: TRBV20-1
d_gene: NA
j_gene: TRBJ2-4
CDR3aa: SAPLPAKNIQY

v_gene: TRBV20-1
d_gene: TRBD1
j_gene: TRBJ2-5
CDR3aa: SAPWPGGLGETQY

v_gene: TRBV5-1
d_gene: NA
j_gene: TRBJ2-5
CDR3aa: ASSLEGGETQY

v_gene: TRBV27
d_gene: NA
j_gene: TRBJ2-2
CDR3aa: ASRPGTPTGELF

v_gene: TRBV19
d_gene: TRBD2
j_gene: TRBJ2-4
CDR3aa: ASSMGPSGGAQNIQY

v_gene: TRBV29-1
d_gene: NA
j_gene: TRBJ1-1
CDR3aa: SVVPGRGNTEAF

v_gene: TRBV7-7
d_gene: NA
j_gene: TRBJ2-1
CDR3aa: ASSSGDYNEQF

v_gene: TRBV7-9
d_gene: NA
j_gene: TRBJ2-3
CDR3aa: ASSEQNTDTQY

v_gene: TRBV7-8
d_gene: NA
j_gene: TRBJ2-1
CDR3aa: AVQGGTEQF

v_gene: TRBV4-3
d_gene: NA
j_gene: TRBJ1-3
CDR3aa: ASSQEGGLAGNTIY

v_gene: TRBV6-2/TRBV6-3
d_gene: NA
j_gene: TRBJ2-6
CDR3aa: ATEDGGSGANVLT

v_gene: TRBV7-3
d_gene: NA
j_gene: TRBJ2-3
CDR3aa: ASSTGTYSTDTQY

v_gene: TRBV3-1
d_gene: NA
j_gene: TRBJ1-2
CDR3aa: ASSQSQGYGYT

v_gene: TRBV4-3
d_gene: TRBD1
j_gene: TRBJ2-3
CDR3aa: ASSQQTGHTDTQY

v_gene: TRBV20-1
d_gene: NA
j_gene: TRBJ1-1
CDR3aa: SATWNTEAF

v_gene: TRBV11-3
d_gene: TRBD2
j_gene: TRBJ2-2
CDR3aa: ASSLSGTNTGELF

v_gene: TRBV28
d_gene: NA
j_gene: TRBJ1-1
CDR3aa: ASRETLNTEAF

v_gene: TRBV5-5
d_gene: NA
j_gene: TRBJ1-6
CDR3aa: ASSLLQGVTPLH

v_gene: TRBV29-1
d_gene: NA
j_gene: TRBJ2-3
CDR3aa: SVGGHLRTDTQY

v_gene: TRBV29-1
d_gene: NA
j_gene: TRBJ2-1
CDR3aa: SVEIGGALNEQF

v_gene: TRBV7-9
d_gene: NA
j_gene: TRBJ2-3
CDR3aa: ASSLTRLRRDTQY

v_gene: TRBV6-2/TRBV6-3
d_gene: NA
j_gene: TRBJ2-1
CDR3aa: ASSPYNNNEQF

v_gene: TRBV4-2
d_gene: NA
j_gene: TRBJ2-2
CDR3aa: ASSQDSRTGELF

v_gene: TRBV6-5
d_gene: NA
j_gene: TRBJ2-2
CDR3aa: ASSYMNTGELF

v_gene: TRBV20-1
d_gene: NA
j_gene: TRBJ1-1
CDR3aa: SASLAGGYTEAF

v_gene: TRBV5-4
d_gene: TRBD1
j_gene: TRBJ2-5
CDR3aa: ASSLGDSQETQY

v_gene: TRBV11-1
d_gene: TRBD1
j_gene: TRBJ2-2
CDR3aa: ASSPRTGRTGELF

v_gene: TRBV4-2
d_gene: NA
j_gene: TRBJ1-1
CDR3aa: ASSLLTGSLNTEAF

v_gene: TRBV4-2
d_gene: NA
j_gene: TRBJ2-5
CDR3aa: ASSQATEEQETQY

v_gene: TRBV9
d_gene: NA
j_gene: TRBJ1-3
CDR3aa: ASSVGRTPGTIY

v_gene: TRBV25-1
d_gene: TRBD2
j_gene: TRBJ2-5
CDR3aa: ASSGTSGPQETQY

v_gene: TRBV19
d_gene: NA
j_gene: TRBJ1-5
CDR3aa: ASSEQGRLPQH

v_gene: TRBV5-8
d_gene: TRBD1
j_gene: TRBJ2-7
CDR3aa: ASSPGTARLAYEQY

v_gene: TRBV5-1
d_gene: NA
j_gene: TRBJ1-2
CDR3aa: ASSRGGPYGYT